This T cell receptor (beta chain) was observed in a study of T and B cells in COVID-19 patients. At the level of the study: Peripheral blood came from COVID-19 patients with active infection or after recovery.

V gave up 6 bases and J gave up 3 bases; unmatched junction bases: 6. There are 15 residues in the CDR3. The germline CDR1 and CDR2 sequences are MNHEY and SVGEGT. From blood, roughly 220-550 ng of genomic DNA served as TRB template. Multiplex PCR with BIOMED2 TRB-A/B primer pools amplified TRB rearrangements. TCRdb independently ran MiXCR on the multiplex PCR reads; one entry per CDR3 protein. The table records fewer than 15,000 distinct CDR3 sequences, 25% of them present only once. This clonotype was seen many times. The sequenced sample was blood. The receptor's source is a human donor who had recovered from COVID-19. The rearrangement joins TRBV6-2 or TRBV6-3 to TRBJ2-2; 8 nucleotides agree with TRBD2. Here the CDR3 reads CASSLAGTHTGELFF. CDR3 nucleotides: TGTGCCAGCAGCTTAGCGGGGACTCACACCGGGGAGCTGTTTTTT.